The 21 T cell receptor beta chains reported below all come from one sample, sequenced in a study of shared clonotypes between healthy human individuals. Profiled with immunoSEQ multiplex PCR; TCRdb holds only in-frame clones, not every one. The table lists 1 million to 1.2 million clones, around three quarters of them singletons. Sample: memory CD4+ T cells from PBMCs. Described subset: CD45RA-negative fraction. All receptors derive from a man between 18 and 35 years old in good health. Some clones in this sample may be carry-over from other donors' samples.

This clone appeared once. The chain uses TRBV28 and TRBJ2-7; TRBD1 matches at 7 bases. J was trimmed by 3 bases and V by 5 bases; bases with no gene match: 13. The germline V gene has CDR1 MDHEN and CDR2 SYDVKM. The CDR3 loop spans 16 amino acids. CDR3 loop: CASSAPGQRTLYEQYF. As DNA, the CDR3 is TGTGCCAGCAGTGCCCCGGGACAGAGAACACTCTACGAGCAGTACTTC.

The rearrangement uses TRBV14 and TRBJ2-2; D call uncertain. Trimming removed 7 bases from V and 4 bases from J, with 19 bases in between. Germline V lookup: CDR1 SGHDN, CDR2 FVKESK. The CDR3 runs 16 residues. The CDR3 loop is CASTHTATLGTGELFF. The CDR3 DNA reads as TGTGCCAGCACCCATACAGCCACATTAGGCACCGGGGAGCTGTTTTTT.

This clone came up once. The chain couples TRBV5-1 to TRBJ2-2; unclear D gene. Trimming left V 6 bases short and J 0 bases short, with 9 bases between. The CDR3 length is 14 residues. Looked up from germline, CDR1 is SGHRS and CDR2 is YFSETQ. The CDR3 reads CASTPHSNTGELFF. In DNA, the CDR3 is TGCGCCAGCACTCCCCATTCGAACACCGGGGAGCTGTTTTTT.

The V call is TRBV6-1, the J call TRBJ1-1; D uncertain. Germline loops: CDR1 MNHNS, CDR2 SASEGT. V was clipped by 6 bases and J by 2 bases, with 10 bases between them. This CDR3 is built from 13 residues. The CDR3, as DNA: TGTGCCAGCAGCCTACCACGAAACACTGAAGCTTTCTTT. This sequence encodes CASSLPRNTEAFF.

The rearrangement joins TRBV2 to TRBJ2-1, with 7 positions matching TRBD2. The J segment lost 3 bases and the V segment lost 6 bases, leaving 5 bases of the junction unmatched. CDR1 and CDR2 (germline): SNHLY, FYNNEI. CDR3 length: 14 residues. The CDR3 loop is CASRLAGNYNEQFF. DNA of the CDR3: TGTGCCAGCAGATTAGCGGGTAACTACAATGAGCAGTTCTTC.

This chain's CDR3 is CATSRGRVTGELFF. The DNA of the CDR3 is TGTGCCACCAGCAGAGGAAGGGTCACCGGGGAGCTGTTTTTT. The chain links TRBV15 to TRBJ2-2; D unclear. V dropped 1 base and J dropped 4 bases, with 7 bases sitting between them. The V gene's germline CDR1 is LNHNV and CDR2 YYDKDF (reference sequence). The CDR3 length is 14 residues.

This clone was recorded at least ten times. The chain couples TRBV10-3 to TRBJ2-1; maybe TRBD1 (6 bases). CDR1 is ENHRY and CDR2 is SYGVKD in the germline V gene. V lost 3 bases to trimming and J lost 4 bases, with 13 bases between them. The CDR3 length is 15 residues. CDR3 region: CAISDVIGQYNEQFF. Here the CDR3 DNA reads TGTGCCATCAGTGATGTAATAGGACAGTACAATGAGCAGTTCTTC.

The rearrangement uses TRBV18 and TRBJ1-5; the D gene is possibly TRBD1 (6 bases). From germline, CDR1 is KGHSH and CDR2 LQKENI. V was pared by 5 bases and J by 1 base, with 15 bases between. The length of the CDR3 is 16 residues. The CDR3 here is CASSKGQPLSNQPQHF. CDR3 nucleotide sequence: TGTGCCAGCTCAAAAGGACAGCCTTTGAGCAATCAGCCCCAGCATTTT. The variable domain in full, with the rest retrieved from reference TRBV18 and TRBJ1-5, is NAGVMQNPRHLVRRRGQEARLRCSPMKGHSHVYWYRQLPEEGLKFMVYLQKENIIDESGMPKERFSAEFPKEGPSILRIQQVVRGDSAAYFCASSKGQPLSNQPQHFGDGTRLSIL.

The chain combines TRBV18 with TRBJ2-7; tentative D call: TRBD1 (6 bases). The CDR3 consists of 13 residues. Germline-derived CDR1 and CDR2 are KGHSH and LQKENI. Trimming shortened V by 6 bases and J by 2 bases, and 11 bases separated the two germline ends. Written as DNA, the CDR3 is TGTGCCAGCTCCGCAGGGGCCACCTACGAGCAGTACTTC. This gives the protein CASSAGATYEQYF.

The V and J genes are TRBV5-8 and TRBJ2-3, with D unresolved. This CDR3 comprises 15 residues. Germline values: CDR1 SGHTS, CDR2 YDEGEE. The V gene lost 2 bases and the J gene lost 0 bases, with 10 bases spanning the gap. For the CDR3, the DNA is TGTGCCAGCAGCTTTCGTCAGACTAGCACAGATACGCAGTATTTT. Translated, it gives CASSFRQTSTDTQYF.

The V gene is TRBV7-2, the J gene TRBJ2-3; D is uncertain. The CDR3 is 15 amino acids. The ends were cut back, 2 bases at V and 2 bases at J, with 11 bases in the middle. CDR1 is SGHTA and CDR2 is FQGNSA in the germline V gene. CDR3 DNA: TGTGCCAGCAGCTTACGCAGGCCTCTCACAGATACGCAGTATTTT. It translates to CASSLRRPLTDTQYF.

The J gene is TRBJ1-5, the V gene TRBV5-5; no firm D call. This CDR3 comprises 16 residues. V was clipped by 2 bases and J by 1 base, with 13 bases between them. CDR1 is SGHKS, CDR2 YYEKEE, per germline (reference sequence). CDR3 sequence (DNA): TGTGCCAGCAGCTTATTTTGGGGAGAGAGCAATCAGCCCCAGCATTTT. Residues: CASSLFWGESNQPQHF.

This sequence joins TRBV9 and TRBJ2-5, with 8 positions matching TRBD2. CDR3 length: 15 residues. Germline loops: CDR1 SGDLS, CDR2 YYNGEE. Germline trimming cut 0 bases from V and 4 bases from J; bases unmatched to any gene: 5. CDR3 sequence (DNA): TGTGCCAGCAGCGTAGGCGTTAGCGGGGTAGAGACCCAGTACTTC. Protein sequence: CASSVGVSGVETQYF. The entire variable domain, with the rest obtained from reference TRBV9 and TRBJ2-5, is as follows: DSGVTQTPKHLITATGQRVTLRCSPRSGDLSVYWYQQSLDQGLQFLIQYYNGEERAKGNILERFSAQQFPDLHSELNLSSLELGDSALYFCASSVGVSGVETQYFGPGTRLLVL.

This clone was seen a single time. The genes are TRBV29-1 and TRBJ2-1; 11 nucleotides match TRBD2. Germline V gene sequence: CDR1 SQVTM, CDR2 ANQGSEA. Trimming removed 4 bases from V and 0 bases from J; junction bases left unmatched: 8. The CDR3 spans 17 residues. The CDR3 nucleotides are TGCAGCGTTGTGTTAGCGGGAGGGCTCCGCTCCTACAATGAGCAGTTCTTC. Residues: CSVVLAGGLRSYNEQFF.

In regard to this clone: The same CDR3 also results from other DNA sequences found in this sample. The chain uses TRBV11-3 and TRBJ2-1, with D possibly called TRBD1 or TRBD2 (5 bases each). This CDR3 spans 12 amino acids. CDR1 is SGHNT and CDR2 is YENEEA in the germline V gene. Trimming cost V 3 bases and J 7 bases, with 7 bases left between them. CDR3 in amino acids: CASSFGGNEQFF. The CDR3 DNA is TGTGCCAGCAGCTTTGGGGGTAATGAGCAGTTCTTC.

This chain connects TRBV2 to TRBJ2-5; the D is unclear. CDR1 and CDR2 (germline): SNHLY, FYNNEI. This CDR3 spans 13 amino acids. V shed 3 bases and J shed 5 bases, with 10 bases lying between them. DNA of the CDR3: TGTGCCAGCAGTGACGAGGCAGGCGAGACCCAGTACTTC. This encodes CASSDEAGETQYF.

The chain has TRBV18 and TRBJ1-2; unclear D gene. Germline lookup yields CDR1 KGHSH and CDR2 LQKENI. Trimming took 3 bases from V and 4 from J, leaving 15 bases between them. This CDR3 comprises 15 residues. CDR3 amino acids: CASSPTTLRSYGYTF. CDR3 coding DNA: TGTGCCAGCTCACCGACAACTCTAAGATCCTATGGCTACACCTTC.

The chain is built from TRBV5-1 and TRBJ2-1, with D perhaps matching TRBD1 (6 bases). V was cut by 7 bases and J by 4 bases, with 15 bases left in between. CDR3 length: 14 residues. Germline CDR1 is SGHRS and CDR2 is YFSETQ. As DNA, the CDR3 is TGCGCCAGCCGAATGTCGGACAGATACAATGAGCAGTTCTTC. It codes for CASRMSDRYNEQFF.

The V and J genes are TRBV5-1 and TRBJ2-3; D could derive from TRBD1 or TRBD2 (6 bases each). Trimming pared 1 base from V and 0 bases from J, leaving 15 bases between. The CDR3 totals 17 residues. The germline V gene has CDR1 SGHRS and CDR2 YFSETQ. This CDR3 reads CASSLPPGEDSTDTQYF. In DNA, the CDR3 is TGCGCCAGCAGCTTGCCGCCAGGGGAGGATAGCACAGATACGCAGTATTTT.

The CDR3 bases are TGTGCCAGCAGCTTAACGGGACAGCACACCGGGGAGCTGTTTTTT. Its protein is CASSLTGQHTGELFF. The chain couples TRBV7-3 to TRBJ2-2; 7 bases line up with TRBD1. Trimming at V came to 0 bases and at J to 3 bases, leaving 1 base not matched to a gene. From germline, CDR1 is SGHTA and CDR2 FQGTGA. The CDR3 contains 15 residues. Complete variable domain (other parts from reference TRBV7-3 and TRBJ2-2): GAGVSQTPSNKVTEKGKYVELRCDPISGHTALYWYRQSLGQGPEFLIYFQGTGAADDSGLPNDRFFAVRPEGSVSTLKIQRTERGDSAVYLCASSLTGQHTGELFFGEGSRLTVL.

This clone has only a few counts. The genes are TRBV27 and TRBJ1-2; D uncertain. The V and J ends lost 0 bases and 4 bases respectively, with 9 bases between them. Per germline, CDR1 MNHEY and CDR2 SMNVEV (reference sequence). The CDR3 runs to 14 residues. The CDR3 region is CASSLSGYSYGYTF. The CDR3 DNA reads TGTGCCAGCAGTTTATCGGGATACTCCTATGGCTACACCTTC.